Listed below are T cell receptor beta chains from one sample, sequenced in a study of OX40 agonist ivuxolimab in advanced cancers. The assay was immunoSEQ multiplex PCR, and TCRdb's table has in-frame clones only and misses some. This sample yields tens of thousands of clones, of which 80% to 90% are seen a single time; about 19% belongs to the top ten. The specimen comprised CD4+ or CD8+ T cells sorted from blood, sampled in a trial of the OX40 agonist ivuxolimab. The receptors derive from an adult with an advanced solid tumor such as melanoma, head and neck, liver or kidney cancer. Each CDR3 is given with its conserved first and last residue. The order of the fields is CDR3 length, J gene, clone size, D gene, V gene, CDR3 DNA, CDR3 protein. A D gene is named only where the DNA matches it firmly. The listing skips clone size in some rows; elsewhere it reads once, few, many or a size class.

>14|TRBJ2-6|.|.|TRBV7-3
TGTGCCAGTAAAGGGGTAACTGGGGCCAACGTCCTGACTTTC
CASKGVTGANVLTF
>12|TRBJ2-7|.|TRBD2|TRBV7-9
TGTGCCAGCAGCCCTAGCGGGTACGAGCAGTACTTC
CASSPSGYEQYF
>15|TRBJ2-2|.|TRBD1|TRBV30
TGTGCCTGGGGAGGATTACAGGGGGCTGACGGGGAGCTGTTTTTT
CAWGGLQGADGELFF
>17|TRBJ2-6|.|.|TRBV19
TGTGCCAGTAGTATGTGGCAGGACGGCTCTGGGGCCAACGTCCTGACTTTC
CASSMWQDGSGANVLTF
>14|TRBJ2-3|once|.|TRBV5-1
TGCGCCAGCAGCCCGGGACATAGCACAGATACGCAGTATTTT
CASSPGHSTDTQYF
>18|TRBJ2-6|.|TRBD1|TRBV6-1
TGTGCCAGCAGTGAGACCGGGACAGGGCGCTCTGGGGCCAACGTCCTGACTTTC
CASSETGTGRSGANVLTF
>15|TRBJ1-2|once|.|TRBV7-2
TGTGCCAGCAGTCTTGGACAGCAACCTAACTATGGCTACACCTTC
CASSLGQQPNYGYTF
>13|TRBJ2-3|.|.|TRBV6-1
TGTGCCAGCAGTGAACAGGGTACAGATACGCAGTATTTT
CASSEQGTDTQYF
>14|TRBJ2-4|.|.|TRBV29-1
TGCAGCGTTGAAACAGGCCTAGCCAAAAACATTCAGTACTTC
CSVETGLAKNIQYF
>16|TRBJ2-5|once|TRBD2|TRBV4-1
TGCGCCAGCAGCCGGAGTTTAGCGGGGGGTCAAGAGACCCAGTACTTC
CASSRSLAGGQETQYF
>14|TRBJ1-2|few|TRBD1|TRBV6-6
TGTGCCAGCACCTCGACAGGGGGCTTCTCCGGCTACACCTTC
CASTSTGGFSGYTF
>15|TRBJ2-7|once|TRBD2|TRBV28
TGTGCCAGCAGCCTACTAGCGGGAGGGCCTTACGAGCAGTACTTC
CASSLLAGGPYEQYF
>15|TRBJ2-7|.|TRBD1|TRBV28
TGTGCCAGCAGTTCAGGTTACAGGGGTCCCTACGAGCAGTACTTC
CASSSGYRGPYEQYF
>13|TRBJ1-4|medium-sized|.|TRBV6-5
TGTGCCAGCAGTTACGCGGGTAATGAAAAACTGTTTTTT
CASSYAGNEKLFF
>14|TRBJ2-2|.|.|TRBV9
TGTGCCAGCAGCGTAGCCCCTAACACCGGGGAGCTGTTTTTT
CASSVAPNTGELFF
>14|TRBJ2-7|.|TRBD1|TRBV27
TGTGCCAGCAGTTTAGGACAGGGGGACTACGAGCAGTACTTC
CASSLGQGDYEQYF
>15|TRBJ2-2|.|.|TRBV11-2
TGTGCCAGCAGTCCCAGGGGAAGCAAAGGCGGGGAGCTGTTTTTT
CASSPRGSKGGELFF
>15|TRBJ2-1|.|TRBD2|TRBV5-4
TGTGCCAGCAGCTTGGCCTTTGGGACTAGGGATGAGCAGTTCTTC
CASSLAFGTRDEQFF
>11|TRBJ2-7|.|.|TRBV27
TGTGCCAGCAGTTTTGGGGGGGAGCAGTACTTC
CASSFGGEQYF
>15|TRBJ1-2|.|.|TRBV29-1
TGCAGCGTTGAAGATCGAACAGGAACGACCTATGGCTACACCTTC
CSVEDRTGTTYGYTF
>13|TRBJ2-7|.|.|TRBV5-4
TGTGCCAGCAGCTTTGACGGTCGATACGAGCAGTACTTC
CASSFDGRYEQYF
>15|TRBJ2-1|.|TRBD2|TRBV18
TGTGCCAGCTCCCCGAGGAGCGGGGGGAACAATGAGCAGTTCTTC
CASSPRSGGNNEQFF
>12|TRBJ2-1|few|.|TRBV7-3
TGTGCCAGCTCCCTAGGAAACAATGAGCAGTTCTTC
CASSLGNNEQFF
>12|TRBJ2-2|.|.|TRBV11-3
TGTGCCAGCAGCTCCACCACCGGGGAGCTGTTTTTT
CASSSTTGELFF
>16|TRBJ2-3|once|.|TRBV6-1
TGTGCCAGCAGTGACTGGGGCGGGGTAGGCACAGATACGCAGTATTTT
CASSDWGGVGTDTQYF
>16|TRBJ2-3|few|TRBD2|TRBV27
TGTGCCAGCAGAACCAGACTAGCGGGAGACGTAGATACGCAGTATTTT
CASRTRLAGDVDTQYF
>15|TRBJ2-7|.|TRBD2|TRBV10-3
TGTGCCATCAGTGACCGGGGACTAGCGAACGACGAGCAGTACTTC
CAISDRGLANDEQYF
>12|TRBJ1-2|.|.|TRBV28
TGTGCCAGCTCAAGAGGGGGGGGTGGCTACACCTTC
CASSRGGGGYTF
>14|TRBJ1-2|.|.|TRBV6-5
TGTGCCAGCAGCATCCGGGCAGGGCACTATGGCTACACCTTC
CASSIRAGHYGYTF
>18|TRBJ2-3|.|TRBD2|TRBV5-1
TGCGCCAGCAGCTTGGGAGCTGCGGGGGGGCTGAAGACAGATACGCAGTATTTT
CASSLGAAGGLKTDTQYF
>15|TRBJ1-3|.|.|TRBV27
TGTGCCAGCAGTCCCCGATCAGGCTCTGGAAACACCATATATTTT
CASSPRSGSGNTIYF